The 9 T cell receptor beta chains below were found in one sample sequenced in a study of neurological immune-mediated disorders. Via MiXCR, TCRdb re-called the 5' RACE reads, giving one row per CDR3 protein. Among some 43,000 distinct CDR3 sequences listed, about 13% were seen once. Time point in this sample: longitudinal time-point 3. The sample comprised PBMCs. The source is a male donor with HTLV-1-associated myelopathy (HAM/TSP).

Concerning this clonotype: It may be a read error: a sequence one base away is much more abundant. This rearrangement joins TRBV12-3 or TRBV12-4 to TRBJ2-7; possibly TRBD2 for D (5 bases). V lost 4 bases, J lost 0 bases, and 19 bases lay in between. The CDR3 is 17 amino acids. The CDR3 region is CASSSPLVRESSYEQYF. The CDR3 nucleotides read TGTGCCAGCAGTTCGCCCTTGGTACGGGAAAGCTCCTACGAGCAGTACTTC.

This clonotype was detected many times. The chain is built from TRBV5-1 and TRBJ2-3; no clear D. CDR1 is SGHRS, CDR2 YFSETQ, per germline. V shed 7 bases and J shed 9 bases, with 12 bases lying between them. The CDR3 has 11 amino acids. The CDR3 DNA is TGCGCCAGCTCTTCGATGGGGACGCAGTATTTT. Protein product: CASSSMGTQYF.

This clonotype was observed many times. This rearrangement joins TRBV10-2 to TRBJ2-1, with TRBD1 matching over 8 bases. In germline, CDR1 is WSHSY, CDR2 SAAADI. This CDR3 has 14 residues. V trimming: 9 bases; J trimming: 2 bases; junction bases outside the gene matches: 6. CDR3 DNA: TGCGCCAGTCGCCCGACAGGGGCCTACAATGAGCAGTTCTTC. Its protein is CASRPTGAYNEQFF.

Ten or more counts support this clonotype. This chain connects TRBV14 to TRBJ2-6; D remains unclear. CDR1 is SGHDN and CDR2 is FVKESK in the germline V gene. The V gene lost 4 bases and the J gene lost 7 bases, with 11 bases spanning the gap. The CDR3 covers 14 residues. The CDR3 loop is CASSLHGGANVLTF. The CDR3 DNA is TGTGCCAGCAGCCTCCACGGCGGTGCCAACGTCCTGACTTTC.

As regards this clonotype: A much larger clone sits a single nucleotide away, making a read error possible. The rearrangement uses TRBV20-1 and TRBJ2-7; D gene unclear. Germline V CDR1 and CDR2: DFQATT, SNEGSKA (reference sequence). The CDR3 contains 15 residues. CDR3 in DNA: TGCAGTTCTAGTGCCCCGGGCCCCAATGCAAGGGAGCAGTACTTC. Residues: CSSSAPGPNAREQYF.

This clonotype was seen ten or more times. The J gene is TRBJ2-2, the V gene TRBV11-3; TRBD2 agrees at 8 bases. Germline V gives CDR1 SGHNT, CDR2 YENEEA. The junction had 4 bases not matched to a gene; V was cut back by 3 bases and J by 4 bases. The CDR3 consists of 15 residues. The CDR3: CASSFGLAGTGELFF. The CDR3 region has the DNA TGTGCCAGCAGCTTTGGTCTAGCGGGCACCGGGGAGCTGTTTTTT.

The CDR3 loop is CSARTATGVGGNQPQHF. For the CDR3, the DNA is TGCAGTGCTAGGACTGCCACGGGGGTAGGAGGCAATCAGCCCCAGCATTTT. The gene calls are TRBV20-1 and TRBJ1-5, with a weak D call TRBD1 (5 bases). V lost 3 bases and J 2 bases, leaving 20 bases between the germline ends. The V gene's germline CDR1 is DFQATT and CDR2 SNEGSKA (reference sequence). This CDR3 region has 17 residues.

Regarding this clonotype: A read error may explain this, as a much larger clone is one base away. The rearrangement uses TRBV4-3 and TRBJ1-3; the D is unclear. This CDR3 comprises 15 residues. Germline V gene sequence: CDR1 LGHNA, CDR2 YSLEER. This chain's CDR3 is CAISQDRNSGNTIYF. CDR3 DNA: TGCGCCATCAGCCAAGATAGGAACTCTGGAAACACCATATATTTT.

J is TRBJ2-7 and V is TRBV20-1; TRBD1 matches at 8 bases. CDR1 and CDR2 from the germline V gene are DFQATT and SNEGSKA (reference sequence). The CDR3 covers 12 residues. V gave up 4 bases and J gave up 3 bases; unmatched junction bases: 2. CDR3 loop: CSATGQVYEQYF. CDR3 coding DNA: TGCAGTGCTACGGGACAGGTCTACGAGCAGTACTTC.